This TCR beta chain was documented in a study of T-cell reconstitution after alpha-beta-depleted transplantation in children. Trimming removed 5 bases from V and 4 bases from J; junction bases left unmatched: 8. Germline V gene sequence: CDR1 SGHTA, CDR2 FQGNSA. The CDR3 runs to 15 residues. A library of TCRbeta sequences, prepared with unique molecular identifiers, was generated. TCRdb called the PCR reads again in MiXCR, with one record for every CDR3 protein. The sample gives 250,000 to 400,000 distinct CDR3 sequences, 20% to 30% of which show up once; roughly 9.7% is in the top ten. This receptor was obtained from a male patient under 18 who had a stem cell transplant for acute lymphoblastic leukemia, so the T cells may come from the graft donor. This chain links TRBV7-2 with TRBJ2-5; TRBD2 matches 9 bases. Specimen: PBMCs, mostly from graft donor cells, collected 180 days after TCRalphabeta/CD19-depleted stem cell transplant. CDR3 protein: CASSTPGLASETQYF. The DNA for the CDR3 is TGTGCCAGCAGCACCCCGGGACTAGCCTCAGAGACCCAGTACTTC.